The rows below give T cell receptor beta chains drawn from one sample of a study of T cell repertoires in cytomegalovirus infection. MiXCR, run by TCRdb on the reads, gives a single entry per CDR3 protein. Of about 260,000 distinct CDR3 sequences listed, about an eighth were seen once; the top ten hold roughly 8.7%. The specimen was PBMCs. The receptors here all came from a human donor in good health (CMV status not recorded). Some clones in this sample may be carry-over from other donors' samples. CDR3s include the opening cysteine and the closing phenylalanine or tryptophan. A D gene is named only where the DNA matches it firmly. Clone size is given for some rows only: seen once, a few or many times, or a class if the clone is expanded.

>TRBD1|few|TRBJ1-5|TRBV20-1
TGCAGTGCTAGGGACAGGGATAGCAATCAGCCCCAGCATTTT
CSARDRDSNQPQHF
>NA|many|TRBJ2-3|TRBV6-5
TGTGCCAGCAGTTACACCGGACCGACAATAGCCGGCACAGATACGCAGTATTTT
CASSYTGPTIAGTDTQYF
>NA|many|TRBJ2-1|TRBV7-3
TGTGCCAGCAGGCGGGACACTCAAGAGCAGTTCTTC
CASRRDTQEQFF
>TRBD2|few|TRBJ2-7|TRBV11-1
TGTGCCAGCATCTCCTACGGGGGGACTTGGGATCACGAGCAGTACTTC
CASISYGGTWDHEQYF
>TRBD1|many|TRBJ2-6|TRBV7-3
TGTGCCAGCAGCCCACAGGGGGCGCTGGGGGCCAACGTCCTGACTTTC
CASSPQGALGANVLTF
>TRBD2|NA|TRBJ2-1|TRBV27
TGTGCCAGCAGTTTATCGCCCGCTCTAGCGGGGGCCTACAATGAGCAGTTCTTC
CASSLSPALAGAYNEQFF
>NA|few|TRBJ1-1|TRBV7-8
TGTGCCAGCAGTAACGGGGGTTTCGCTGAAGCTTTCTTT
CASSNGGFAEAFF
>TRBD2|few|TRBJ2-1|TRBV20-1
TGCAGCCCCCCCGGGGGGGCCGGTGAGCAGTTCTTC
CSPPGGAGEQFF
>TRBD1|few|TRBJ1-6|TRBV28
TGTGCCAGCAAAGGACAGGGGGACTCCTATAATTCACCCCTCCACTTT
CASKGQGDSYNSPLHF
>TRBD1|once|TRBJ1-2|TRBV29-1
TGCAGCACCGATACAGGGGCAGGCTACACCTTC
CSTDTGAGYTF
>NA|NA|TRBJ1-2|TRBV12-3/TRBV12-4
TGTGCCAGCAGTTTGAGAGTAATGGACAGACAAACCTCGGGCTACACCTTC
CASSLRVMDRQTSGYTF
>NA|many|TRBJ1-3|TRBV12-3/TRBV12-4
TGTGCCAGCAGTTCTACAGGGACTGGAAACACCATATATTTT
CASSSTGTGNTIYF
>NA|many|TRBJ2-7|TRBV7-8
TGTGCCAGCAGTTCCCAGACCATCCCGGCGCACGAGCAGTACTTC
CASSSQTIPAHEQYF
>TRBD1|NA|TRBJ1-1|TRBV6-1
TGTGCCAGCAGTGAAGCGCCCCCGGACAGGGTTCCTGAAGCTTTCTTT
CASSEAPPDRVPEAFF
>TRBD1|many|TRBJ1-1|TRBV19
TGTGCCAGTAGTATCCGCGGACAGGGGTTGCGGAACACTGAAGCTTTCTTT
CASSIRGQGLRNTEAFF
>NA|many|TRBJ2-1|TRBV7-2
TGTGCCAGCAGCTTAGAGACGATAAGGCAGTTCTTC
CASSLETIRQFF
>TRBD2|many|TRBJ2-1|TRBV12-3/TRBV12-4
TGTGCCAGCAGTTTACGGGGAGCGGTGACTAGCGGGAGCCTATACAATGAGCAGTTCTTC
CASSLRGAVTSGSLYNEQFF
>NA|NA|TRBJ2-7|TRBV3-1
TGTGCCAGCAGCTTGACCTGGTCAACCTACGAGCAGTACTTC
CASSLTWSTYEQYF